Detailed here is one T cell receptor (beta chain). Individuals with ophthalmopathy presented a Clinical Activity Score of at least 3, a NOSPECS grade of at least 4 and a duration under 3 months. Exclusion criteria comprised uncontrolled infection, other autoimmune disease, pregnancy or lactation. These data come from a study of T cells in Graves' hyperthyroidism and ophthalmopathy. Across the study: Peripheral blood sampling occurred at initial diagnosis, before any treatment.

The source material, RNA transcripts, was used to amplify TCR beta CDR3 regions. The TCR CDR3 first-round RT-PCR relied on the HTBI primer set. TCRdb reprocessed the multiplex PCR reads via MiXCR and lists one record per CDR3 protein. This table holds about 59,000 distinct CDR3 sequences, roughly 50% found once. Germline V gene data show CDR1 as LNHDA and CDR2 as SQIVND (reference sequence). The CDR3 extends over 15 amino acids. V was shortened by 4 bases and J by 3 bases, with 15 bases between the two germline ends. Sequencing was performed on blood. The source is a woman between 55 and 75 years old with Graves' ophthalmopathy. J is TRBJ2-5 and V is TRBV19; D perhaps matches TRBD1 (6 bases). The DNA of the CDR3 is TGTGCCAGTAGTACTATCGGGACACTTGAAGAGACCCAGTACTTC. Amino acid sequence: CASSTIGTLEETQYF.